The text below deals with one T cell receptor (beta chain). Antigen specificity is unknown. The source of the sample is a study of shared clonotypes between healthy human individuals. About the research overall: CD4 naive and memory got three plates each, CD8 naive two, CD8 memory one.

The protocol was immunoSEQ multiplex PCR, while the TCRdb copy is restricted to in-frame clones and leaves out a portion. This sample has around 2.5 million clones, with 93% found just once. Findings of the study overall: Despite large depth, sorted-subset datasets appeared incompletely sequenced. Memory subsets generally showed smaller estimated richness than naive subsets did.

Germline V gene data show CDR1 as MGHRA and CDR2 as YSYEKL. The V gene end was trimmed by 5 bases and the J gene end by 3 bases; junction bases not matched to a gene: 13. This CDR3 is built from 17 residues. Sequencing was done on a sample of naive CD4+ T cells from PBMCs. The subset denotes: CD45RA+ positively selected. This TCR was sampled from a man between 18 and 29 years old in good health. Some clones in this sample may be carry-over from other donors' samples. The chain recombines TRBV4-1 with TRBJ2-1; TRBD2 aligns across 7 bases. The CDR3 DNA is TGCGCCAGCAGCTCGCTCCGGGAGGATACCTACTACAATGAGCAGTTCTTC. It translates to CASSSLREDTYYNEQFF.